This TCR beta chain appears in the sequencing data of a study of beta chain features in type 1 diabetes. The wider study: No age, gender or cell yield differences were seen between patients and healthy donors.

Post-sort purity exceeded 98% for all sorted populations. Germline CDR1 LNHDA, CDR2 SQIVND (reference sequence). V trimming: 3 bases; J trimming: 5 bases; junction bases outside the gene matches: 4. This CDR3 spans 14 amino acids. General study points: There was a moderate but significant shortening of TCRB CDR3s in all four CD4+ subsets of Type 1 diabetes patients. For patients and controls alike, PCR might favor shorter templates to the same degree.

The study reverse transcribed the entire isolated RNA, so it sequenced expressed TCRB transcripts. Using immunoSEQ multiplex PCR, the repertoire was profiled, and TCRdb retains in-frame clones only, with some absent. The data hold fewer than 300,000 clones, with about a tenth observed a single time. This clone has only a few counts. The antigen is undetermined. This TCR was recovered from a man under 40 with type 1 diabetes. The J gene is TRBJ2-7, the V gene TRBV19; 10 nucleotides match TRBD1. The sequenced sample consisted of naive CD4+ T cells from blood. CDR3 amino acids: CASSMDRGRDEQYF. The CDR3 DNA reads as TGTGCCAGTAGTATGGACAGGGGGAGAGACGAGCAGTACTTC.